This T cell receptor (beta chain) was recorded in a study of cytomegalovirus exposure and HLA in healthy donors. The trim removed 6 bases at V and 6 bases at J, leaving 5 bases unmatched. Per germline, CDR1 MNHEY and CDR2 SMNVEV (reference sequence). The CDR3 is 13 residues long. PCR used 60 Vbeta primers and 13 Jbeta primers. Measured with immunoSEQ multiplex PCR; TCRdb has only the in-frame clones, and not every one. The repertoire has 150,000 to 200,000 clones, about 12% of them found once; the top ten carry 7.8%. This chain connects TRBV27 to TRBJ1-5; TRBD1 agrees at 7 bases. The sequence came from a man in his fifties or sixties in good health and CMV-seropositive. The specimen sequenced was PBMCs. DNA of the CDR3: TGTGCCAGCAGAAGAGACAGGGCTCAGCCCCAGCATTTT. Translated, it gives CASRRDRAQPQHF.